This T cell receptor (beta chain) was identified in a study of low-dose radiotherapy and immunotherapy resistance in tumors. Trimming took 8 bases from V and 6 from J; bases not matched to a gene: 21. The CDR3 is 18 amino acids. The germline CDR1 and CDR2 sequences are SQVTM and ANQGSEA. This clonotype was seen once. Alpha- and beta-chain coverage of first-strand cDNA came from TRAV- and TRBV-specific primers. Over around 19 PCR cycles, TCRs were amplified from a constant-region primer and V-primer adapter. TCRdb re-called the reads through MiXCR, storing one row per CDR3 protein. The sample lists about 17,000 distinct CDR3 sequences; 70% were seen once.

J is TRBJ2-2 and V is TRBV29-1; 10 positions match TRBD1. This clonotype was sampled from a human donor with advanced metastatic prostate, ovarian, gallbladder or colorectal cancer (not recorded which). This table probably holds off-target reads from a library built for another chain. CDR3 amino acids: CSKLSQYLGQGFAGELFF. The CDR3 bases are TGCAGCAAACTCAGCCAATACCTGGGACAGGGGTTCGCCGGGGAGCTGTTTTTT.